This entry describes one T cell receptor beta chain. What it binds is unknown. Germline CDR1 reads MNHNY; CDR2 reads SVGAGI (reference sequence). V was clipped by 7 bases and J by 1 base; unmatched bases: 7. This CDR3 has 14 amino acids. TCRdb analysed the reads with MiXCR anew, one entry per CDR3 protein. The sample includes under 850,000 distinct CDR3 sequences, around 32% of them seen just once. This record belongs to a study of T cell repertoires in cytomegalovirus infection. About the research overall: The authors relied on CMV epitopes, both recently identified HLA-C-restricted and well-studied HLA-B-restricted. CMV infection together with matching HLA type was indicated by public TCR beta signatures.

Overall study findings and caveats: Of the TCR beta families, the public ones yielded a cumulative frequency that identified carriers of CMV plus the relevant HLA. Dominating the ex vivo response were TCR beta clonotypes that were CMV-specific and HLA-C-restricted.

This sequence joins TRBV6-6 and TRBJ2-7, with 7 nucleotides matching TRBD1. The clonotype comes from a human donor in good health (CMV status not recorded). Some clones in this sample may be carry-over from other donors' samples. Sample: cultured PBMCs, taken from culture after CMV antigen stimulation. CDR3 coding DNA: TGTGCCAGCACTCGGGACAGTACTTCCTACGAGCAGTACTTC. This encodes CASTRDSTSYEQYF.